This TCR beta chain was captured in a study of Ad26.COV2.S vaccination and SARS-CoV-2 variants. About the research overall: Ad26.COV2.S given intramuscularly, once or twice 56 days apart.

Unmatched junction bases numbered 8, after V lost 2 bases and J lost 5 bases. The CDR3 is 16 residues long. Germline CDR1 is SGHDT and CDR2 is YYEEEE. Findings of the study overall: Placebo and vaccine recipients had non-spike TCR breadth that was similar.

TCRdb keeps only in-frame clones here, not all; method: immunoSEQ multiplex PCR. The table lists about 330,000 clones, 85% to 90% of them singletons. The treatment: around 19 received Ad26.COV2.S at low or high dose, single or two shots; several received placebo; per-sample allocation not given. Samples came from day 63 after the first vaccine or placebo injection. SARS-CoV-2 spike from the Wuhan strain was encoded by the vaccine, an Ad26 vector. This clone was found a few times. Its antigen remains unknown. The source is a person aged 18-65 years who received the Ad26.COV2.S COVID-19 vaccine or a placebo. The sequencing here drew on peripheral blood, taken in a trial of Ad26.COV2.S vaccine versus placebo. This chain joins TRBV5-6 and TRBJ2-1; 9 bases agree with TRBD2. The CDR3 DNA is TGTGCCAGCAGCTTTGGAGCGGGGGGCATTAACAATGAGCAGTTCTTC. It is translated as CASSFGAGGINNEQFF. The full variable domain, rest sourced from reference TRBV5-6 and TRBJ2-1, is DAGVTQSPTHLIKTRGQQVTLRCSPKSGHDTVSWYQQALGQGPQFIFQYYEEEERQRGNFPDRFSGHQFPNYSSELNVNALLLGDSALYLCASSFGAGGINNEQFFGPGTRLTVL.